This T cell receptor (beta chain) was identified during a study of T cell repertoires in cytomegalovirus infection. V trimming: 2 bases; J trimming: 5 bases; junction bases outside the gene matches: 8. Germline CDR1 SGHTA, CDR2 FQGTGA. This CDR3 region has 16 residues. Using its own MiXCR run on the reads, TCRdb lists one record per CDR3 protein. The table shows under 800,000 distinct CDR3 sequences, with less than 25% occurring only once. Source material: CD8+ T cells from PBMCs. The sequence derives from a human donor in good health (CMV status not recorded). Some clones in this sample may be carry-over from other donors' samples. The rearrangement joins TRBV7-3 to TRBJ2-2, with 7 bases matching TRBD2. The CDR3 loop reads CASSLRGGATTGELFF. The CDR3 coding sequence is TGTGCCAGCAGCTTACGGGGAGGGGCGACGACCGGGGAGCTGTTTTTT. The whole variable domain, filled in from reference TRBV7-3 and TRBJ2-2, reads GAGVSQTPSNKVTEKGKYVELRCDPISGHTALYWYRQSLGQGPEFLIYFQGTGAADDSGLPNDRFFAVRPEGSVSTLKIQRTERGDSAVYLCASSLRGGATTGELFFGEGSRLTVL.